A selection of T cell receptor beta chains follows, all from one sample in a study of T cell responses to AZD1222 COVID-19 vaccine. Clones were read by immunoSEQ multiplex PCR, and TCRdb kept only the in-frame ones, dropping some. The sample lists about 150,000 clones, roughly 90% occurring once. This specimen consisted of peripheral blood, obtained on day 0 of AZD1222 vaccination. These TCRs come from an adult in good health. CDR3s include the opening cysteine and the closing phenylalanine or tryptophan. The D gene is left open where the match is weak. A clone size is listed for some rows: how often the clone was seen (once, few, many), or a class if it is expanded.

J gene,D gene,clone size,V gene,CDR3 length,CDR3 protein,CDR3 DNA
TRBJ2-7,TRBD1,NA,TRBV9,14,CASSLDRGSYEQYF,TGTGCCAGCAGCCTCGACAGGGGCTCCTACGAGCAGTACTTC
TRBJ2-5,NA,NA,TRBV5-1,11,CASSLSETQYF,TGCGCCAGCAGCTTGTCAGAGACCCAGTACTTC
TRBJ1-6,NA,NA,TRBV4-3,13,CASAGGRLSPLHF,TGCGCCAGCGCGGGGGGCAGGCTTTCACCCCTCCACTTT
TRBJ2-2,NA,NA,TRBV7-3,14,CASRGQSNTGELFF,TGTGCCAGCAGAGGACAGTCGAACACCGGGGAGCTGTTTTTT
TRBJ1-1,NA,few,TRBV6-4,15,CASSEVLGSNTEAFF,TGTGCCAGCAGCGAGGTCCTGGGATCGAACACTGAAGCTTTCTTT
TRBJ2-4,TRBD2,once,TRBV4-2,17,CASSSTTSGDGKNIQYF,TGTGCCAGCAGCTCGACGACTAGCGGGGATGGCAAAAACATTCAGTACTTC
TRBJ2-3,NA,NA,TRBV4-1,13,CASSQPSTDTQYF,TGCGCCAGCAGCCAACCCTCCACAGATACGCAGTATTTT
TRBJ1-1,NA,NA,TRBV5-1,14,CASSPAGANTEAFF,TGCGCCAGCAGCCCCGCAGGGGCTAACACTGAAGCTTTCTTT
TRBJ1-5,NA,NA,TRBV7-2,14,CASSLRDSNQPQHF,TGTGCCAGCAGCTTACGGGATAGCAATCAGCCCCAGCATTTT
TRBJ1-2,NA,NA,TRBV21-1,14,CANTGTKHNYGYTF,TGTGCCAACACCGGGACAAAGCATAACTATGGCTACACCTTC
TRBJ1-2,NA,NA,TRBV5-6,16,CASSLFYTGFNYGYTF,TGTGCCAGCAGCTTGTTTTATACAGGGTTTAACTATGGCTACACCTTC
TRBJ1-5,NA,few,TRBV27,13,CASSLGVGQPQHF,TGTGCCAGCAGTTTGGGGGTAGGTCAGCCCCAGCATTTT
TRBJ1-5,TRBD1,NA,TRBV5-4,14,CASSLDRDNQPQHF,TGTGCCAGCAGCTTAGACAGGGACAATCAGCCCCAGCATTTT